Sequencing of this TCR beta chain was carried out in a study of T cells in Graves' hyperthyroidism and ophthalmopathy. General study findings and limits: Most clonotypes that expanded in the thyroid above 0.001 also showed up in blood.

Clinicians diagnosed patients from clinical symptoms, serum thyroxine and TRAb, thyroid ultrasound and orbital computed tomography. The investigators amplified TCR beta CDR3 regions from RNA transcripts. A set of HTBI primers served as the primers for a first-round RT-PCR of the TCR CDR3. MiXCR was run by TCRdb on the multiplex PCR reads, yielding one entry per CDR3 protein. The table has 450,000 to 600,000 distinct CDR3 sequences, just under 20% seen once. There are a few counts of this clonotype. Its antigen is not identified. This CDR3 is 14 amino acids long. Germline V gives CDR1 MNHEY, CDR2 SMNVEV (reference sequence). Trimming at V came to 6 bases and at J to 5 bases, leaving 5 bases not matched to a gene.

This rearrangement joins TRBV27 to TRBJ2-5; 11 bases map to TRBD1. The source material was blood. This TCR was recovered from a man aged 35-49 years with Graves' ophthalmopathy. The CDR3 here is CASRAGQGGETQYF. Written as DNA, the CDR3 is TGTGCCAGCAGGGCGGGACAGGGGGGCGAGACCCAGTACTTC.